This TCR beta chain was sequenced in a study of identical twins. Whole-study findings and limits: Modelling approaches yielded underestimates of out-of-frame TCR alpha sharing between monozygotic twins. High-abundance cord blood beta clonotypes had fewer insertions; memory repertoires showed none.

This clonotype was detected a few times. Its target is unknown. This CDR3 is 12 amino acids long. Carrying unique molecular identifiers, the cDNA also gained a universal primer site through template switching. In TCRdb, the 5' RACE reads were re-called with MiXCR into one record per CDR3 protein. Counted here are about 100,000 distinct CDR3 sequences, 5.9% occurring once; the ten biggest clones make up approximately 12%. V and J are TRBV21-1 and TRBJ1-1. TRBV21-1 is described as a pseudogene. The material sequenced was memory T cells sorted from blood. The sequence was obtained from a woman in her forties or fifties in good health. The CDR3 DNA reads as TGTGCCAGCAGCAAAGCGCATCCTAAAGCTTTCTTT. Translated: CASSKAHPKAFF.